This is a list of T cell receptor beta chains from one sample in a study of CD8 T cells in Susac syndrome. TCRdb ran MiXCR on the immunoSEQ multiplex PCR reads and lists one entry per CDR3 protein. The sample holds 250,000 to 300,000 distinct CDR3 sequences, 80% to 90% seen once. The sample was CD8+ T cells from PBMCs. The receptor source for this set is a human donor with multiple sclerosis. The CDR3 runs from the conserved cysteine through the conserved F or W. D genes are given only for firm matches. Clone size, where shown, is once, few, many, or a class for clones that have expanded.

clone_size d_call j_call v_call cdr3_aa cdr3_nt
NA TRBD2 TRBJ2-3 TRBV6-5 CASSYSAGGTDTQYF TGTGCCAGCAGTTACTCGGCGGGAGGTACAGATACGCAGTATTTT
NA NA TRBJ2-7 TRBV28 CASSFRGHPYEQYF TGTGCCAGCAGTTTCCGGGGGCACCCCTACGAGCAGTACTTC
few TRBD2 TRBJ2-1 TRBV19 CASSPGLAGEQFF TGTGCCAGTAGTCCGGGACTAGCGGGGGAGCAGTTCTTC
once NA TRBJ1-1 TRBV27 CASSLTITGNTEAFF TGTGCCAGCAGTTTAACTATAACGGGGAACACTGAAGCTTTCTTT
NA NA TRBJ2-1 TRBV11-1 CASSGAVPRGFEQFF TGTGCCAGCAGCGGAGCCGTACCCAGGGGTTTTGAGCAGTTCTTC
NA NA TRBJ2-1 TRBV14 CASSPWMSSYNEQFF TGTGCCAGCAGCCCCTGGATGAGCTCCTACAATGAGCAGTTCTTC
NA NA TRBJ1-4 TRBV9 CASSVGTRDEKLFF TGTGCCAGCAGCGTAGGGACAAGAGATGAAAAACTGTTTTTT
NA NA TRBJ1-2 TRBV7-9 CASSSPQGHYGYTF TGTGCCAGCAGCTCCCCGCAGGGCCACTATGGCTACACCTTC
NA TRBD1 TRBJ2-5 TRBV27 CASSYTGGFGVETQYF TGTGCCAGCAGTTATACAGGGGGATTTGGTGTAGAGACCCAGTACTTC
NA NA TRBJ2-1 TRBV3-1 CASSQEVGLSEQFF TGTGCCAGCAGCCAAGAGGTCGGGCTAAGTGAGCAGTTCTTC
NA NA TRBJ1-1 TRBV12-3/TRBV12-4 CASSFSLGGTEAFF TGTGCCAGCAGTTTCTCCCTTGGGGGCACTGAAGCTTTCTTT
few TRBD2 TRBJ2-4 TRBV6-1 CAISEGRELNIQYF TGTGCCATCAGTGAGGGGCGGGAGCTGAACATTCAGTACTTC
NA TRBD2 TRBJ2-1 TRBV6-6 CASSFRTSGNEQFF TGTGCCAGCAGTTTCCGGACTAGCGGGAATGAGCAGTTCTTC
NA TRBD1 TRBJ2-7 TRBV20-1 CSARQGAYHEQYF TGCAGTGCTAGACAGGGGGCGTATCACGAGCAGTACTTC